This TCR beta chain was identified during a study of T-cell memory formation after mild COVID-19. The wider study: Most TCR clusters belonged to a single donor.

Constant-segment primers served in 5'RACE that generated TCR alpha and TCR beta cDNA libraries bearing sample barcodes and UMIs. TCRdb processed the 5' RACE reads anew with MiXCR; each CDR3 protein has one entry. The sample lists 450,000 to 650,000 distinct CDR3 sequences, roughly 20% seen once, with about 12% in the top ten. This CDR3 is built from 12 residues. The V end lost 5 bases, the J end lost 13 bases, and 17 bases lay between the germline ends. Germline V gene data show CDR1 as SGHRS and CDR2 as YFSETQ. On this clonotype itself: The antigen remains undetermined.

Study-wide results and limits: Shrinking CD4+ clones were chiefly CM and EM; CD8+ ones were chiefly EMRA. A balance of CD4 and CD8 characterized clones contracting day 15 to 85, whereas later expanders leaned CD4+.

Sequencing was done on a sample of PBMCs or a T cell subset sorted from them (not recorded which). The receptor was derived from an adult woman who had mild COVID-19 (a few samples of this study predate the infection). Cell type and time point are not known. V is TRBV5-1 and J is TRBJ2-3; D gene ambiguous. CDR3 residues: CASRSGKPLKYF. In nucleotides, the CDR3 is TGCGCCAGCAGATCCGGCAAGCCATTGAAGTATTTT. The variable domain in full, completed from reference TRBV5-1 and TRBJ2-3, reads KAGVTQTPRYLIKTRGQQVTLSCSPISGHRSVSWYQQTPGQGLQFLFEYFSETQRNKGNFPGRFSGRQFSNSRSEMNVSTLELGDSALYLCASRSGKPLKYFGPGTRLTVL.